A selection of T cell receptor beta chains follows, all from one sample in a study of glioma-infiltrating T cells. MiXCR, applied by TCRdb to the multiplex PCR reads, yields one record per CDR3 protein. The sample lists about 130,000 distinct CDR3 sequences, roughly 23% occurring once. The source material was glioma tissue, nonneoplastic brain tissue, or PBMCs (not recorded which). The receptor source for this set is a human donor with low-grade glioma or glioblastoma, undergoing nonglioma brain surgery, or in good health (not recorded which). CDR3s include the opening cysteine and the closing phenylalanine or tryptophan.

J gene,V gene,CDR3 protein
TRBJ2-3,TRBV19,CASREGDTSLAGESF
TRBJ1-2,TRBV7-2,CASSLGHPSYGYTF
TRBJ2-3,TRBV4-2,CASSQVGEDKQYF
TRBJ1-2,TRBV6-2/TRBV6-3,CASSSGYGYTF
TRBJ2-3,TRBV27,CASRSPLAGEATDTQYF
TRBJ2-1,TRBV5-4,CASSYTSGGTYNEQFF
TRBJ2-3,TRBV4-3,CASSQDRWADTQYF
TRBJ2-7,TRBV15,CATSRDRGTGGFEQYF
TRBJ2-7,TRBV15,CATSRDRQGGEYF
TRBJ2-5,TRBV24-1,CATSSGMNRETQYF
TRBJ1-1,TRBV7-3,CASSTMGSDTEAFF
TRBJ2-7,TRBV29-1,CSVEDAAGAARYF
TRBJ2-7,TRBV5-4,CASSFGGPQAEQYF
TRBJ1-5,TRBV19,CASSIDPIGSNQPQHF
TRBJ2-1,TRBV24-1,CATGDSTQLMRGNNEQFF
TRBJ1-1,TRBV29-1,CSVGGQLMNTEAFF
TRBJ1-1,TRBV7-9,CASSSSSNTEAFF
TRBJ1-5,TRBV19,CASSIVNSNQPQHF
TRBJ2-3,TRBV7-2,CASSLAPFGPTDTQYF
TRBJ2-7,TRBV2,CVGPSHGDAQYF
TRBJ1-1,TRBV20-1,CSAGTGGLKTEAFF
TRBJ2-7,TRBV18,CASSPEVVSGEQYF
TRBJ2-7,TRBV28,CASSSSRREQYF
TRBJ2-5,TRBV6-1,CASSQREGQETQYF
TRBJ2-3,TRBV9,CASSPTGTSTDTQYF
TRBJ1-5,TRBV4-1,CASSQVVGVQPQHF
TRBJ2-3,TRBV5-1,CASSIQLPDTQYF